These 21 T cell receptor beta chains came from one sample sequenced in a study of blood T cell repertoires in COVID-19. The data were produced by immunoSEQ multiplex PCR, yet TCRdb's version contains in-frame clones alone and is incomplete. The sample carries 110,000 to 150,000 clones, about 80% recorded once. Sample: peripheral blood. These receptors came from a woman older than 75 in a cohort sampled during active or convalescent COVID-19.

The chain joins TRBV5-1 to TRBJ2-1; TRBD2 matches at 16 bases. The CDR3 contains 20 residues. From germline, CDR1 is SGHRS and CDR2 YFSETQ. J was trimmed by 2 bases and V by 1 base; bases with no gene match: 9. The CDR3 DNA follows: TGCGCCAGCAGCTTGCGGCCGGGACTAGCGGGGGGGCAGACCTACAATGAGCAGTTCTTC. It encodes CASSLRPGLAGGQTYNEQFF.

This clone was observed once. This rearrangement joins TRBV12-3 or TRBV12-4 to TRBJ1-2; TRBD1 aligns across 7 bases. V trimming: 6 bases; J trimming: 6 bases; junction bases outside the gene matches: 4. The CDR3 is made up of 12 amino acids. Here the CDR3 DNA reads TGTGCCAGCAGGTCCGACAGGGATGGCTACACCTTC. Translating gives CASRSDRDGYTF.

V usage is TRBV19 and J usage is TRBJ2-7; a possible D gene is TRBD2 (6 bases). Germline V gene lookup returns CDR1 LNHDA and CDR2 SQIVND (reference sequence). Trimming cost V 8 bases and J 4 bases, with 9 bases left between them. This CDR3 contains 11 residues. The CDR3 coding sequence is TGTGCCAGTGGAGGGGTTTACGAGCAGTACTTC. Translation gives CASGGVYEQYF.

The chain links TRBV4-2 to TRBJ2-7, with 9 positions matching TRBD1. The length of the CDR3 is 16 residues. After removal of 1 base from V and 2 bases from J, the junction contained 6 bases not matched to a gene. Germline V gene lookup returns CDR1 LGHNA and CDR2 YNFKEQ. DNA for the CDR3: TGTGCCAGCAGCCAAGGGCCGGGACAGGGTGCCTACGAGCAGTACTTC. Amino acids: CASSQGPGQGAYEQYF.

The chain couples TRBV6-6 to TRBJ1-2, with D possibly being TRBD1 (5 bases). The CDR3 contains 16 residues. Germline V gene sequence: CDR1 MNHNY, CDR2 SVGAGI (reference sequence). Trimming took off 2 bases at V and 7 bases at J, with 20 bases between the two ends. In DNA, the CDR3 is TGTGCCAGCAGTTACCCAAAAGGGCAGGGAAGTTCTGGCTACACCTTC. It specifies CASSYPKGQGSSGYTF.

The chain has TRBV19 and TRBJ2-3; 7 bases map to TRBD2. CDR3 length equals 13 residues. The junction had 5 bases not matched to a gene; V was cut back by 1 base and J by 10 bases. The germline CDR1 and CDR2 sequences are LNHDA and SQIVND (reference sequence). The DNA of the CDR3 is TGTGCCAGTAGTATAGTAGCGGGTAGGGCGCAGTATTTT. This translates into CASSIVAGRAQYF.

This sequence joins TRBV28 and TRBJ1-1; 7 bases map to TRBD1. V trimming: 3 bases; J trimming: 2 bases; junction bases outside the gene matches: 9. The CDR3 spans 16 residues. Germline CDR1 reads MDHEN; CDR2 reads SYDVKM. CDR3 DNA: TGTGCCAGCAGTTTTGTATCCAACAGGGGAAACACTGAAGCTTTCTTT. This translates into CASSFVSNRGNTEAFF.

The V gene is TRBV19, the J gene TRBJ2-7, with TRBD1 identical over 8 bases. The CDR3 spans 15 residues. The germline CDR1 and CDR2 sequences are LNHDA and SQIVND (reference sequence). The V segment lost 2 bases and the J segment 1 base; nucleotides outside the gene matches: 4. The CDR3 DNA is TGTGCCAGTAGTATACGGGACAGGAGATCCTACGAGCAGTACTTC. Protein sequence: CASSIRDRRSYEQYF.

The J gene is TRBJ2-1, the V gene TRBV2; possible D gene TRBD1, 5 bases. This CDR3 has 13 amino acids. The germline CDR1 and CDR2 sequences are SNHLY and FYNNEI. Trimming left V 7 bases short and J 9 bases short, with 16 bases between. The CDR3 DNA reads as TGTGCCAGCATTATCTCCAGGGTCGCTGAGCAGTTCTTC. Encoded protein: CASIISRVAEQFF.

This chain joins TRBV9 and TRBJ2-3; TRBD2 aligns across 11 bases. CDR3 length: 18 amino acids. With 3 bases clipped from V and 4 bases from J, the junction kept 13 bases outside the gene matches. Germline V gene data show CDR1 as SGDLS and CDR2 as YYNGEE. CDR3 in DNA: TGTGCCAGCAGCGGTGCACCCTTAGCGGGGGGGCCCTCAGATACGCAGTATTTT. Its protein product is CASSGAPLAGGPSDTQYF.

V and J are TRBV7-9 and TRBJ2-5, with 11 bases identical to TRBD1. Germline V gene data show CDR1 as SEHNR and CDR2 as FQNEAQ (reference sequence). The V gene end was trimmed by 5 bases and the J gene end by 4 bases; junction bases not matched to a gene: 9. This CDR3 has 16 amino acids. The CDR3 sequence: CASSRMGQGGRETQYF. Here the CDR3 DNA reads TGTGCCAGCAGCCGGATGGGACAGGGGGGTAGAGAGACCCAGTACTTC.

V gene TRBV6-2 or TRBV6-3 combines with J gene TRBJ1-3; tentative D call: TRBD1 (6 bases). Germline V gives CDR1 MNHEY, CDR2 SVGEGT. The CDR3 contains 15 residues. V lost 5 bases to trimming and J lost 0 bases, with 11 bases between them. The CDR3: CASSLGHFSGNTIYF. In nucleotides, the CDR3 is TGTGCCAGCAGTCTGGGACATTTCTCTGGAAACACCATATATTTT.

V is TRBV11-1 and J is TRBJ1-1; TRBD1 matches at 7 bases. The trim removed 5 bases at V and 7 bases at J, leaving 7 bases unmatched. Germline lookup yields CDR1 SGHAT and CDR2 FQDESV (reference sequence). The CDR3 has 13 residues. The CDR3 coding sequence is TGTGCCAGCAGCACAGACAGGGTTGGTGAAGCTTTCTTT. This translates into CASSTDRVGEAFF.

The table lists this clone with a count of one. This sequence joins TRBV11-2 and TRBJ2-7, with TRBD1 matching 8 bases. The CDR3 consists of 18 residues. After removal of 2 bases from V and 0 bases from J, the junction contained 12 bases not matched to a gene. The germline CDR1 and CDR2 sequences are SGHAT and FQNNGV. The CDR3 DNA is TGTGCCAGCAGCTTACTCCCTGGGGGGACAGGCTACTCCTACGAGCAGTACTTC. This codes for CASSLLPGGTGYSYEQYF. Full variable domain (outside the CDR3, taken from reference TRBV11-2 and TRBJ2-7): EAGVAQSPRYKIIEKRQSVAFWCNPISGHATLYWYQQILGQGPKLLIQFQNNGVVDDSQLPKDRFSAERLKGVDSTLKIQPAKLEDSAVYLCASSLLPGGTGYSYEQYFGPGTRLTVT.

This clone was seen just once. The V gene is TRBV14, the J gene TRBJ2-2; 7 nucleotides align to TRBD2. Trimming cost V 3 bases and J 7 bases; bases outside gene matches: 8. Germline V gene lookup returns CDR1 SGHDN and CDR2 FVKESK. The length of the CDR3 is 15 residues. CDR3 region: CASSHRQRGGGELFF. The CDR3 region has the DNA TGTGCCAGCAGCCACCGACAGCGCGGGGGCGGGGAGCTGTTTTTT.

V gene TRBV7-3 combines with J gene TRBJ2-3, with 10 nucleotides matching TRBD2. The V segment lost 4 bases and the J segment 4 bases; nucleotides outside the gene matches: 11. Germline V lookup: CDR1 SGHTA, CDR2 FQGTGA. The CDR3 has 17 residues. The CDR3 region has the DNA TGTGCCAGCAGCTCCGCGGGAGCGGGGGGGCAATCAGATACGCAGTATTTT. Its translation is CASSSAGAGGQSDTQYF.

V usage is TRBV6-5 and J usage is TRBJ2-3, with 8 bases that match TRBD2. This CDR3 comprises 15 residues. The germline gives CDR1 MNHEY, CDR2 SVGAGI. V was clipped by 3 bases and J by 11 bases; unmatched bases: 13. The CDR3 reads CASSYRRGAPSGQYF. CDR3 nucleotide sequence: TGTGCCAGCAGTTATCGGCGGGGGGCGCCGAGTGGGCAGTATTTT.

CDR3 nucleotide sequence: TGTGCCTGCGACAGGAGCCAAGAGACCCAGTACTTC. Translating gives CACDRSQETQYF. The chain is built from TRBV30 and TRBJ2-5; tentatively, D is TRBD1 (6 bases). Germline loops: CDR1 GTSNPN, CDR2 SVGIG (reference sequence). V lost 6 bases and J 1 base, leaving 9 bases between the germline ends. The CDR3 contains 12 residues.

This clone has a handful of counts. This chain connects TRBV7-8 to TRBJ2-3; D remains ambiguous. V gave up 2 bases and J gave up 5 bases, with 5 bases separating them. The V gene's germline CDR1 is SGHVS and CDR2 FQNEAQ. The CDR3 extends over 12 amino acids. The CDR3 DNA sequence: TGTGCCAGCAGCTTAACTCAAGATACGCAGTATTTT. It encodes CASSLTQDTQYF.

This chain connects TRBV18 to TRBJ2-1; 7 bases match TRBD1. Trimming at V came to 0 bases and at J to 5 bases, leaving 7 bases not matched to a gene. The V gene's germline CDR1 is KGHSH and CDR2 LQKENI. The CDR3 runs 16 residues. CDR3 protein: CASSPPQGVRHNEQFF. CDR3 DNA sequence: TGTGCCAGCTCACCACCGCAGGGGGTCCGACACAATGAGCAGTTCTTC.

The chain is built from TRBV7-2 and TRBJ1-5; a weak D match, TRBD1 (5 bases). The CDR3 is made up of 13 amino acids. The germline CDR1 and CDR2 sequences are SGHTA and FQGNSA. The ends were cut back, 4 bases at V and 9 bases at J, with 13 bases in the middle. The CDR3 DNA follows: TGTGCCAGCAGCTCCCGGGGGTCAATGCCCCAGCATTTT. Protein sequence: CASSSRGSMPQHF.